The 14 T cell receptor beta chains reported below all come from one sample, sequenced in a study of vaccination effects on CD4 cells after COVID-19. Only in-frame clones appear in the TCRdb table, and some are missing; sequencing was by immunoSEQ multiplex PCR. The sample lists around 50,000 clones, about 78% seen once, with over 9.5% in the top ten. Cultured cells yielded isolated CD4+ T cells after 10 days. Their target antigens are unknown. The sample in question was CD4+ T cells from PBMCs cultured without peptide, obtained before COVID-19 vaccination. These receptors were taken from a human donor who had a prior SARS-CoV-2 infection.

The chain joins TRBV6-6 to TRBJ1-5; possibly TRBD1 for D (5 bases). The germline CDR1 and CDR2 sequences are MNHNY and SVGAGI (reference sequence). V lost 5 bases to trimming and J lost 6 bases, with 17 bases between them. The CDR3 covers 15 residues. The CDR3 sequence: CASSRGERGTQPQHF. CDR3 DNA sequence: TGTGCCAGCAGTAGGGGAGAAAGAGGGACTCAGCCCCAGCATTTT.

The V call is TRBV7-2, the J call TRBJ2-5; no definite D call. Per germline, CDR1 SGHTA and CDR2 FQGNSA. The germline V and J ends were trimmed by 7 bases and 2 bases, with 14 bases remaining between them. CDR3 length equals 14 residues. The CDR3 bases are TGTGCCAGCACCCGTATGGGGTTACAAGAGACCCAGTACTTC. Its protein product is CASTRMGLQETQYF.

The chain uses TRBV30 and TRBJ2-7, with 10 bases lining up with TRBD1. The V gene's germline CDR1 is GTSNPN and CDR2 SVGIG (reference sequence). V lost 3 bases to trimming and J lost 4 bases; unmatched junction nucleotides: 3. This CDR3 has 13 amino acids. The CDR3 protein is CAWRGTGAYEQYF. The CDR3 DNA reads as TGTGCCTGGAGGGGGACAGGGGCTTACGAGCAGTACTTC.

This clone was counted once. The CDR3 region has the DNA TGTGCCAGCAGCCCGGCGGGATTCCAAGAGACCCAGTACTTC. As protein: CASSPAGFQETQYF. The chain employs TRBV7-8 and TRBJ2-5, with D possibly matching TRBD2 (6 bases). The germline gives CDR1 SGHVS, CDR2 FQNEAQ. This CDR3 has 14 amino acids. V lost 5 bases and J lost 1, with 11 bases in between.

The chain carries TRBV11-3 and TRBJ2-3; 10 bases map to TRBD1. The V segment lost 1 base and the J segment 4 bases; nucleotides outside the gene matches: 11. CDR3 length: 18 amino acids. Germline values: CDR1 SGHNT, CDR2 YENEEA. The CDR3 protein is CASSLVIETGGIPDTQYF. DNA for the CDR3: TGTGCCAGCAGCTTAGTCATTGAGACAGGGGGCATCCCAGATACGCAGTATTTT. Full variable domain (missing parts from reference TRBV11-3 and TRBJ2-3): EAGVVQSPRYKIIEKKQPVAFWCNPISGHNTLYWYLQNLGQGPELLIRYENEEAVDDSQLPKDRFSAERLKGVDSTLKIQPAELGDSAVYLCASSLVIETGGIPDTQYFGPGTRLTVL.

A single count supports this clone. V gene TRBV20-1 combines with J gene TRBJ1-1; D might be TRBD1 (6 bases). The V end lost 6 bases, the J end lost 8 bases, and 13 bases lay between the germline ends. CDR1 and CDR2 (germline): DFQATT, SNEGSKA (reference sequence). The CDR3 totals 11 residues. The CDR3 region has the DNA TGCAGTGCCTTGGGGGGGGCCGAAGCTTTCTTT. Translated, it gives CSALGGAEAFF.

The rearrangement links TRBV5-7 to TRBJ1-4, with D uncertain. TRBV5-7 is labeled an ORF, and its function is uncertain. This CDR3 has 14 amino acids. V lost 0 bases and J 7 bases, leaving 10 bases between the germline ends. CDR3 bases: TGTGCCAGCAGCTTGGTATGGGAGTTTGAAAAACTGTTTTTT. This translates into CASSLVWEFEKLFF.

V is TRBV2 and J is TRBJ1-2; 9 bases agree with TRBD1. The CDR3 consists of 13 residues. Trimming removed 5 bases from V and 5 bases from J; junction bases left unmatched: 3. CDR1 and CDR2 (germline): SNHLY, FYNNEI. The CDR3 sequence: CASSPQGAYGYTF. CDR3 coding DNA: TGTGCCAGCAGTCCACAGGGGGCGTATGGCTACACCTTC.

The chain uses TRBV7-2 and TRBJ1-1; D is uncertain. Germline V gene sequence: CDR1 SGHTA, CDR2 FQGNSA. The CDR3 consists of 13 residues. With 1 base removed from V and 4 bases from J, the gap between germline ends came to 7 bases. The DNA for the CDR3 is TGTGCCAGCAGCTTAGGGGTTAGCACTGAAGCTTTCTTT. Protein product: CASSLGVSTEAFF.

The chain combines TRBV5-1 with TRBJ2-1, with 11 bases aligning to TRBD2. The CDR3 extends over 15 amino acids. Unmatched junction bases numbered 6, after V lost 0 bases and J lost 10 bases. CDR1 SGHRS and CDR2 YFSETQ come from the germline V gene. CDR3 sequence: CASSLALAGGTEQFF. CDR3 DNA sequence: TGCGCCAGCAGCTTGGCATTAGCGGGGGGGACGGAGCAGTTCTTC.

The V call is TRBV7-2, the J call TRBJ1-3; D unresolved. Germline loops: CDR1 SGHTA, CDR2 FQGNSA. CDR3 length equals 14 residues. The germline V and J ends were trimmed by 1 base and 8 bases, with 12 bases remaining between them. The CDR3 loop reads CASSLEGQVDTIYF. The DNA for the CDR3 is TGTGCCAGCAGCTTAGAAGGGCAGGTAGACACCATATATTTT.

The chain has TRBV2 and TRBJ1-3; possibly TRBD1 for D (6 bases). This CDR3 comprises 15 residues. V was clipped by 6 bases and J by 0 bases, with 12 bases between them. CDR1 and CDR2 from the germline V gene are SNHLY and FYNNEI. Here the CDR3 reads CASRHRANSGNTIYF. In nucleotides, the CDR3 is TGTGCCAGCAGACACAGGGCTAACTCTGGAAACACCATATATTTT.

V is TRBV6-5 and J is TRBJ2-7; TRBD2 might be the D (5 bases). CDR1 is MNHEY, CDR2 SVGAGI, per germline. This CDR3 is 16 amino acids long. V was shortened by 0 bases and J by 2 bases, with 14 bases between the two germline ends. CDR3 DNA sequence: TGTGCCAGCAGTTACTCGATCGGAGGAGCCCCCTACGAGCAGTACTTC. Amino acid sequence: CASSYSIGGAPYEQYF.

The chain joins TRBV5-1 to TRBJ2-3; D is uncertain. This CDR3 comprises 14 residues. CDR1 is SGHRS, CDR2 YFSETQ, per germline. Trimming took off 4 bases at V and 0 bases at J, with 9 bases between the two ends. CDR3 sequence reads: CASSPPGSTDTQYF. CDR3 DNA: TGCGCCAGCAGCCCTCCCGGGAGCACAGATACGCAGTATTTT.